The 2 T cell receptor beta chains listed next were all sequenced from one sample in a study of CD8 T cells in Susac syndrome. Random hexamers were used to reverse transcribe an amount of 0.5 to 1 ug RNA. Each CDR3 protein is one row after TCRdb ran MiXCR on the immunoSEQ multiplex PCR reads. The sample yields some 300,000 distinct CDR3 sequences, approximately 85% seen once. Sequenced: CD8+ T cells from PBMCs. The receptor source for this set is a human donor with multiple sclerosis.

The chain is built from TRBV6-2 or TRBV6-3 and TRBJ2-1; the match to TRBD1 covers 9 bases. The CDR3 contains 13 residues. The V gene end was trimmed by 10 bases and the J gene end by 8 bases; junction bases not matched to a gene: 9. CDR1 is MNHEY, CDR2 SVGEGT, per germline. CDR3 sequence: CATRTGEVDEQFF. The CDR3 bases are TGTGCCACCCGGACAGGGGAAGTTGATGAGCAGTTCTTC.

CDR3: CASSLGGTGGNQPQHF. The CDR3 region has the DNA TGTGCCAGCAGCTTGGGCGGGACAGGGGGCAATCAGCCCCAGCATTTT. The chain is built from TRBV5-6 and TRBJ1-5; 10 nucleotides match TRBD1. Germline CDR1 reads SGHDT; CDR2 reads YYEEEE. This CDR3 is built from 16 residues. With 0 bases clipped from V and 2 bases from J, the junction kept 2 bases outside the gene matches.